This T cell receptor (beta chain) was recovered during a study of shared clonotypes between healthy human individuals. Study conclusions and caveats: Sharing across four donors was highest in naive CD4 (roughly 5%) and lowest in memory CD8 (approximately 0.4%).

Naive CD8 cells, CD45RO-negative and positively selected for CCR7, excluded terminally differentiated effector memory CD45RA+ cells. This clone appeared a single time. Its antigen is unknown. For each subset, genomic DNA was distributed in equal portions over several immunoSEQ plates. In replicate PCRs of sorted subsets, roughly 190 ng DNA, about 30,000 T cell genomes, was used. Authors' methods: Owing to the provision of junction-only sequences devoid of quality scores by immunoSEQ, filtering differed. Sequencing used immunoSEQ multiplex PCR; TCRdb keeps in-frame clones, though not all of them. V and J calls and clone size are as listed in that table; D and trimming were resolved from the DNA. This table has about 2.2 million clones, about 94% appearing once. Input material: naive CD8+ T cells from PBMCs. This receptor was taken from a man between 18 and 29 years old in good health. Some clones in this sample may be carry-over from other donors' samples.

CDR3 protein: CASSFSYEQFF. Here the CDR3 DNA reads TGTGCCAGCAGCTTCTCCTATGAGCAGTTCTTC. V usage is TRBV7-9 and J usage is TRBJ2-1; D not certain. The CDR3 contains 11 residues. With 3 bases removed from V and 8 bases from J, the gap between germline ends came to 5 bases. CDR1 and CDR2 from the germline V gene are SEHNR and FQNEAQ (reference sequence).